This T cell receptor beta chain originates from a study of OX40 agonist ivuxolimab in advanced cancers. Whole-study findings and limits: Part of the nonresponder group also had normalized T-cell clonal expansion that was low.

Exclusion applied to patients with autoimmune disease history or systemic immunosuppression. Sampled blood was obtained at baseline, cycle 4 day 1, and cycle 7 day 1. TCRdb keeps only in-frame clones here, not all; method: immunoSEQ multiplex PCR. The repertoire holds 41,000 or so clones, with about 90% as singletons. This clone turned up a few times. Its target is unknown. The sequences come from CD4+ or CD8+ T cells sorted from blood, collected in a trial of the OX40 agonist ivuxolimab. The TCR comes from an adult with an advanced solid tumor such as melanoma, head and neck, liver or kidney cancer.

The CDR3, as DNA: TGTGCCAGCAGTGTAGGACTAGCGGGAGCCAATGAGCAGTTCTTC. Translation gives CASSVGLAGANEQFF. The V gene is TRBV6-4, the J gene TRBJ2-1; 13 bases agree with TRBD2. The CDR3 consists of 15 residues. Germline CDR1 MRHNA, CDR2 SNTAGT. V was pared by 4 bases and J by 6 bases, with 3 bases of the junction left unmatched.